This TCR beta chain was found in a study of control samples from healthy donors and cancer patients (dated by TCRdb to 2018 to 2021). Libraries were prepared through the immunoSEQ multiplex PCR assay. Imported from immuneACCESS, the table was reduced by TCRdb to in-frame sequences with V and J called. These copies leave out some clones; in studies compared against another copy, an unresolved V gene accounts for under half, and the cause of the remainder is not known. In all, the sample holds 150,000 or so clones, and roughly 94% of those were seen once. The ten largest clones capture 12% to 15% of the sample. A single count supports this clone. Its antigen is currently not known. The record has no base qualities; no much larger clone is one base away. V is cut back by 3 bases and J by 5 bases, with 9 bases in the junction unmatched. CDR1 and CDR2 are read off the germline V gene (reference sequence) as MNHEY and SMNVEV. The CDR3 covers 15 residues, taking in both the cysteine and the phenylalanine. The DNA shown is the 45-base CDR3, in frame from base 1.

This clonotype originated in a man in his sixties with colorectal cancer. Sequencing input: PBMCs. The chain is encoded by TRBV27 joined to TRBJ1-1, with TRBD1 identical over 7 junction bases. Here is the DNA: TGTGCCAGCAGTTTCCAGACCACAGGGGAAACTGAAGCTTTCTTT. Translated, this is CASSFQTTGETEAFF.